This T cell receptor beta chain was obtained from a study of identical twins (dated by TCRdb to the mid-2010s). For the wider study: TCR alpha and beta repertoires from monozygotic twins, unrelated adults of various ages and cord blood were deep-sequenced to test whether fetal clonotypes persist. To rule out contamination, the twin experiments were replicated at different times with different library preparation protocols. Overall study outcomes, separate from this receptor: Conclusions relied on cross-sectional statistical analysis, since the same donors could not be followed over many years. In beta out-of-frame sequences, excess twin sharing was weaker, because having fewer shared sequences lowered the signal-to-noise ratio. Recombination models systematically underestimated out-of-frame TCR alpha sharing in monozygotic twins but agreed with sharing between unrelated individuals. Compared with coincidental sharing between unrelated individuals, out-of-frame TCR alpha sequences shared between twins showed an excess of sequences with low generation probability. Abundant cord blood beta clonotypes carried fewer insertions; young adult naive repertoires showed a weaker similar trend, while memory repertoires showed none. Zero-insertion analyses could be partly confounded by invariant T cells such as MAIT and iNKT, though diverse VJ usage argued against such confounding for most clonotypes.

On this clonotype: It has no known antigen specificity. Base qualities are not provided; no much larger clone lies one nucleotide away.

Including cysteine and phenylalanine, the CDR3 has 12 amino acids. Just CDR3 DNA is preserved here, 36 bases in frame from base 1. V loses 1 base of germline sequence and J loses 8 bases, and the interval between the two ends is 9 bases. Sequences SQVTM (CDR1) and ANQGSEA (CDR2) are obtained from the germline V gene. The method behind the library was 5' RACE. Sequencing relied on an Illumina HiSeq 2000. A universal primer binding site was introduced by template switching, and a unique molecular identifier was present in the final cDNA, enabling accurate counting of TCR cDNA molecules. Specific primers in the conserved constant-segment region were used to synthesize first-strand cDNA for TCR alpha and beta chains. To control for contamination, every cDNA library was double barcoded, receiving both a SMART-Mk sample barcode and Illumina barcodes. TruSeq adapter sequences and Illumina sample barcodes were added in two successive PCR steps. The Illumina HiSeq platform was used with custom primers to sequence TCR alpha and beta cDNA libraries. Concerning the study's data processing: MiGEC processed the raw reads to extract unique molecular identifiers, while MiXCR was used to determine the CDR3 positions. Recombination models were inferred per individual with the repgenHMM and IGoR tools using an EM algorithm. Shared clonotype analysis was performed with the tcR package in R, normalizing sharing by the product of cloneset sizes. To study raw recombination without the effects of thymic and clonal selection, out-of-frame nonproductive sequences were analyzed. TCRdb took the public reads, trimmed them with fastp at Q25, ran MiXCR for clone calling and kept in-frame beta chains. Each entry merges the rows of one CDR3 protein and shows their most common DNA and genes. For this entry, the V and J calls and clone size follow TCRdb and not the study's own pipeline. This sample gives some 760,000 distinct CDR3 sequences in total; approximately 18% of them show up just once. The leading ten clones occupy less than 15% of the sample.

All donors were healthy Caucasians. The twin cohort comprised three pairs of female monozygotic twins, all aged about 18 to 30 years. The RNA used for TCR libraries was isolated from peripheral blood mononuclear cells. The data also belong to a second study, concerning T cells expressing NK-cell markers. The second publication reports: Seven or eight donors provided sorted CD3+CD56+NKG2C+, CD3+CD56+NKG2C- and CD3+CD56-NKG2C+ T-cell subsets, whose TCR beta-chain repertoires were profiled. Among the eight sequenced donors, only one was HCMV-seronegative, while the other seven were HCMV-seropositive. To restrict sorting to alphabetaTCR-expressing T cells, an anti-gammadeltaTCR antibody was added in several experiments. In 5 to 7 donors, the dominant CD3+CD56+NKG2C+ clonotypes ranked among the top 10 CD8+ clonotypes, making up roughly 1.0-7.0% of CD8+ T cells. Those dominant clonotypes were again the most abundant among CD3+CD56-NKG2C+ cells in a handful of donors, at about 25-65%. Whether the expanded NKG2C-expressing T cell clones were specific for HCMV antigens was left unclear. All eight donors whose samples were sequenced were randomly selected healthy volunteers, three of them men and five women. To determine HCMV serostatus, a commercial ELISA kit was used to detect HCMV-specific IgG in serum. For a handful of donors, unsorted PBMC were also used to sequence bulk peripheral blood T-cell repertoires. Reads were demultiplexed and grouped by UMI with MIGEC, and clonotypes were assembled and quantified with MiTCR. To exclude erroneous sequences, only TCR cDNA sequences supported by at least two reads were retained. The tcR package was used for downstream repertoire analysis, and clonotypes were matched between fractions using CDR3 nucleotide sequence together with V segment. VDJmatch was used to annotate antigen specificity against VDJdb, with one amino acid substitution in CDR3 permitted.

This clonotype was obtained from a woman younger than 35 in good health. Sample: PBMCs. Rearrangement joined TRBV29-1 to TRBJ2-1; the D segment could be TRBD1, given 5 matching bases. The DNA sequence is given as TGCAGCGTTGAAGGGGTCAGGGATGAGCAGTTCTTC. It translates as CSVEGVRDEQFF.